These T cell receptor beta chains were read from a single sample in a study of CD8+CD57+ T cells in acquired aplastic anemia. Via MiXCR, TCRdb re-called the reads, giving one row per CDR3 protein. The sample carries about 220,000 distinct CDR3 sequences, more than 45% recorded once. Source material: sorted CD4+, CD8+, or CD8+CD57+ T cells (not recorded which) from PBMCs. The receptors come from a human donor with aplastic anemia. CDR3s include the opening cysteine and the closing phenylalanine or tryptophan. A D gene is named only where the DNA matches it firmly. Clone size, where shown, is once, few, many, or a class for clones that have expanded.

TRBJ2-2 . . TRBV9 TGTGCCAGCAGCGGCCCTAGATCCGGGGAGCTGTTTTTT CASSGPRSGELFF
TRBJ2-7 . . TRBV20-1 TGCAGTGCTACCGACCCTTGGAGTGTTTCCTCCTACGAGCAGTACTTC CSATDPWSVSSYEQYF
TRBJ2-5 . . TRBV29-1 TGCAGCGTTGAGGACGGGAAAGAGACCCAGTACTTC CSVEDGKETQYF
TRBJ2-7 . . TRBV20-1 TGCAGTGTTAGGCCCAGGGTAGCTGAGCAGTACTTC CSVRPRVAEQYF
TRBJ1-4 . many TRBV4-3 TGCGCCAGCAGCAACGAAGCGCGTGAAAAACTGTTTTTT CASSNEAREKLFF
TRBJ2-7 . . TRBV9 TGTGCCAGCAGCGTAGAAGGGGGCGAGCAGTACTTC CASSVEGGEQYF
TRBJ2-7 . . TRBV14 TGTGCCAGCAGCCAAACTACAGGGATCCCGCCGCTCCTATACGAGCAGTACTTC CASSQTTGIPPLLYEQYF
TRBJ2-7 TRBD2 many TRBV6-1 TGTGCCACTGAAGGGACTAGCGGGCGCGACCTCTCCTACGAGCAGTACTTC CATEGTSGRDLSYEQYF
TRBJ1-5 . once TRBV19 TGTGCCAGTAGTTGGGGTTGGAACAATCAGCCCCAGCATTTT CASSWGWNNQPQHF
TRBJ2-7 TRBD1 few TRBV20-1 TGCAGTGCTAGGCCCGGGACAGGGGTCCGGGAGCAGTACTTC CSARPGTGVREQYF
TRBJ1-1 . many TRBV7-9 TGTGCCAGGAGCATGTATCCCGAACTGAACACTGAAGCTTTCTTT CARSMYPELNTEAFF
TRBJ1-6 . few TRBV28 TGTGCCAGCAGTTTGGAGGGCCGATATAATTCACCCCTCCACTTT CASSLEGRYNSPLHF
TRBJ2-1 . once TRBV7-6 TGTGCCAGCAGCCCAAAGGCGACAACCAGCTCCTACAATGAGCAGTTCTTC CASSPKATTSSYNEQFF
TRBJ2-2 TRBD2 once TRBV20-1 TGCAGTGCTAGAGATTGGCTAGCGGGGGGCCAGAACACCGGGGAGCTGTTTTTT CSARDWLAGGQNTGELFF
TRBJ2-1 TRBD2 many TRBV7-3 TGTGCCAGCAGCTTACTACTAGCGGGTGAGCAGTTCTTC CASSLLLAGEQFF
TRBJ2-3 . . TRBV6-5 TGTGCCAGCAGTTATTTTGGATCTGGCACAGATACGCAGTATTTT CASSYFGSGTDTQYF
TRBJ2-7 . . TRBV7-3 TGTGCCTGGACCTCCCCCACGGGACTCGACGAGCAGTACTTC CAWTSPTGLDEQYF
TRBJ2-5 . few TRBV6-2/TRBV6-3 TGTGCCAGCAGTTCCTGGTTTACACAAGAGACCCAGTACTTC CASSSWFTQETQYF
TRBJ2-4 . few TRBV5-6 TGTGCCAGCAGCTCATTGAGACAAAACATTCAGTACTTC CASSSLRQNIQYF
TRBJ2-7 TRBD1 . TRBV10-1 TGCGCCAGCTCTCTAATTGGACAGGCCCGATCCTACGAGCAGTACTTC CASSLIGQARSYEQYF
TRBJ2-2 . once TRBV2 TGTGCCAGGGCAGGGGCGCAACGAGACACCGGGGAGCTGTTTTTT CARAGAQRDTGELFF
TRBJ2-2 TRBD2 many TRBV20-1 TGCAGTGCAAAGCGGGAGAACACCGGGGAGCTGTTTTTT CSAKRENTGELFF